The 27 T cell receptor beta chains reported below all come from one sample, sequenced in a study of identical twins listed by TCRdb under 2016. The library was built by means of 5' RACE. The listed sequencing device is Illumina HiSeq 2000. Through fastp at Q25 and MiXCR, TCRdb rebuilt clones from the public reads, retaining in-frame beta chains. Each CDR3 protein gets just one entry, which takes the most common genes and DNA from the rows behind it. The sample has 450,000 or so distinct CDR3 sequences on record, 14% of them singletons. Jointly, the top ten make up approximately 0.52% of the sample. The same sample was also studied in work on yellow fever vaccine responses in identical twins.

The sequencing sample was made of CD4+ T cells sorted from blood. These receptor sequences come from a young woman in good health.

The chain links TRBV15 to TRBJ2-5, with D tentatively TRBD1 (7 bases). The CDR3 is 16 amino acids. V lost 1 base and J 5 bases, leaving 17 bases between the germline ends. The germline CDR1 and CDR2 sequences are LNHNV and YYDKDF (reference sequence). Written as DNA, the CDR3 is TGTGCCACCAGCAGAGGGTCAGGGGGGCCGGGGGAGACCCAGTACTTC. This encodes CATSRGSGGPGETQYF.

The rearrangement links TRBV20-1 to TRBJ2-4, with 7 bases matching TRBD1. CDR3 length equals 14 residues. The ends lost 5 bases at V and 1 base at J; junction bases unmatched: 5. Per the germline V gene, CDR1 is DFQATT and CDR2 is SNEGSKA (reference sequence). CDR3 region: CSADRVGAKNIQYF. Written as DNA, the CDR3 is TGCAGTGCTGACAGGGTTGGGGCCAAAAACATTCAGTACTTC.

This clonotype was counted only a few times. One end of the junction fails to match germline, which may point to a read error. The chain combines TRBV20-1 with TRBJ2-3; possibly TRBD1 for D (5 bases). CDR3 length: 14 amino acids. CDR1 DFQATT and CDR2 SNEGSKA come from the germline V gene (reference sequence). CDR3 in amino acids: CSARGHMSTDTQYF. In DNA form, the CDR3 reads TGCAGTGCCAGAGGACACATGAGCACAGATACGCAGTATTTT.

This clonotype was detected ten times or more. The chain carries TRBV27 and TRBJ2-5; D ambiguous. V lost 2 bases and J 4 bases, leaving 14 bases between the germline ends. The CDR3 runs to 15 residues. CDR1 MNHEY and CDR2 SMNVEV come from the germline V gene (reference sequence). In nucleotides, the CDR3 is TGTGCCAGCAGTTTAATGGGCCTCAGTGGAGAGACCCAGTACTTC. Translation: CASSLMGLSGETQYF.

V and J are TRBV6-2 or TRBV6-3 and TRBJ2-7, with a tentative D call TRBD1 (5 bases). The germline CDR1 and CDR2 sequences are MNHEY and SVGEGT. CDR3 length: 14 residues. Trimming cost V 6 bases and J 6 bases, with 18 bases left between them. The CDR3 nucleotides are TGTGCCAGCAGCCCCGGACATGTTTTTGGCGAGCAGTACTTC. Protein sequence: CASSPGHVFGEQYF.

The table lists this clonotype with many counts. The chain couples TRBV12-3 or TRBV12-4 to TRBJ2-1; D is unclear. V was clipped by 3 bases and J by 9 bases, with 9 bases between them. The CDR3 loop spans 12 amino acids. The CDR3 sequence is CASSFGPVEQFF. Here the CDR3 DNA reads TGTGCCAGCAGTTTTGGGCCTGTTGAGCAGTTCTTC.

In this sample, this clonotype turned up a few times. The J gene is TRBJ2-7, the V gene TRBV7-2; D not certain. V lost 0 bases, J lost 7 bases, and 13 bases lay in between. The CDR3 sequence is 14 residues long. CDR1 is SGHTA, CDR2 FQGNSA, per germline. DNA for the CDR3: TGTGCCAGCAGCTTAGCGGAAAGCAGTGGGGAGCAGTACTTC. As protein: CASSLAESSGEQYF.

V is TRBV6-2 or TRBV6-3 and J is TRBJ2-3, with TRBD2 matching 16 bases. With 5 bases clipped from V and 6 bases from J, the junction kept 17 bases outside the gene matches. This CDR3 is built from 20 residues. CDR1 and CDR2 from the germline V gene are MNHEY and SVGEGT. For the CDR3, the DNA is TGTGCCAGCAGTCCGATGTCGTCGGGACTAGCGGGAGGGCCATCGGATACGCAGTATTTT. It yields the protein CASSPMSSGLAGGPSDTQYF.

This chain connects TRBV2 to TRBJ2-1; TRBD2 aligns across 8 bases. CDR3 length: 17 amino acids. V lost 5 bases, J lost 4 bases, and 13 bases stayed unmatched. CDR1 and CDR2 (germline): SNHLY, FYNNEI. The CDR3, as DNA: TGTGCCAGCAGTTCCCGACTGGCGGGGGGCCTTTACAATGAGCAGTTCTTC. It is translated as CASSSRLAGGLYNEQFF. The full variable domain, with the rest looked up from reference TRBV2 and TRBJ2-1, is EPEVTQTPSHQVTQMGQEVILRCVPISNHLYFYWYRQILGQKVEFLVSFYNNEISEKSEIFDDQFSVERPDGSNFTLKIRSTKLEDSAMYFCASSSRLAGGLYNEQFFGPGTRLTVL.

The rearrangement joins TRBV6-5 to TRBJ2-5; no clear D. CDR3 length: 12 amino acids. Deletions cut 9 bases from V and 4 bases from J, with 12 bases between. Germline CDR1 and CDR2: MNHEY and SVGAGI. CDR3 bases: TGTGCCAGTGCGGACCCTTTAGAGACCCAGTACTTC. Residues: CASADPLETQYF.

The chain links TRBV4-3 to TRBJ1-4, with 7 bases matching TRBD1. The V segment lost 1 base and the J segment 8 bases; nucleotides outside the gene matches: 7. This CDR3 is built from 15 residues. Germline CDR1 is LGHNA and CDR2 is YSLEER. This chain's CDR3 is CASSQGGQEGEKLFF. In nucleotides, the CDR3 is TGCGCCAGCAGCCAAGGAGGACAGGAAGGGGAAAAACTGTTTTTT.

This chain joins TRBV25-1 and TRBJ2-1, with D perhaps matching TRBD1 (5 bases). This CDR3 is 15 amino acids long. Trimming took 0 bases from V and 7 from J, leaving 13 bases between them. Germline-derived CDR1 and CDR2 are MGHDK and SYGVNS. CDR3 loop: CASSEYRDRANEQFF. The CDR3, as DNA: TGTGCCAGCAGTGAATACCGTGACAGAGCGAATGAGCAGTTCTTC.

There are a few counts of this clonotype. The V call is TRBV7-2, the J call TRBJ1-2; no clear D. In germline, CDR1 is SGHTA, CDR2 FQGNSA. The CDR3 sequence is 15 residues long. V was trimmed by 5 bases and J by 3 bases, leaving 16 bases between them. Written as DNA, the CDR3 is TGTGCCAGCAGCCGACCCACGACAATTTACTATGGCTACACCTTC. It encodes CASSRPTTIYYGYTF.

Only a few counts were recorded for this clonotype. The chain recombines TRBV6-6 with TRBJ2-3; tentative D call: TRBD1 (5 bases). CDR1 and CDR2 (germline): MNHNY, SVGAGI (reference sequence). The CDR3 sequence is 13 residues long. Deletions cut 4 bases from V and 3 bases from J, with 8 bases between. The CDR3 nucleotides read TGTGCCAGCAGTTTTAGACAGACAGATACGCAGTATTTT. Translated, it gives CASSFRQTDTQYF.

This clonotype has just a few counts. The genes are TRBV20-1 and TRBJ1-6; D ambiguous. The germline V gene has CDR1 DFQATT and CDR2 SNEGSKA (reference sequence). Deletions cut 1 base from V and 8 bases from J, with 9 bases between. The CDR3 covers 13 residues. In DNA form, the CDR3 reads TGCAGTGCTAGAGTCGTAAACGATTCACCCCTCCACTTT. Protein product: CSARVVNDSPLHF.

In DNA form, the CDR3 reads TGTGCCAGCACCCGACCCCCACTAGCGGGGGACAGCACAGATACGCAGTATTTT. Protein: CASTRPPLAGDSTDTQYF. The chain couples TRBV28 to TRBJ2-3, with TRBD2 matching 11 bases. Germline values: CDR1 MDHEN, CDR2 SYDVKM. V trimming: 7 bases; J trimming: 0 bases; junction bases outside the gene matches: 12. This CDR3 comprises 18 residues.

The chain has TRBV7-9 and TRBJ2-4, with 8 nucleotides matching TRBD1. CDR1 is SEHNR, CDR2 FQNEAQ, per germline (reference sequence). CDR3 length: 16 amino acids. J lost 1 base, V lost 4 bases, and 6 bases had no gene match. This CDR3 reads CASSSGGAKAKNIQYF. The CDR3 DNA reads TGTGCCAGCAGCTCAGGGGGCGCTAAGGCCAAAAACATTCAGTACTTC.

The chain recombines TRBV7-2 with TRBJ2-7; 10 bases align to TRBD2. Germline trimming cut 5 bases from V and 2 bases from J; bases unmatched to any gene: 6. Germline CDR1 SGHTA, CDR2 FQGNSA. This CDR3 region has 15 residues. The CDR3 loop is CASSPSGRVPYEQYF. DNA for the CDR3: TGTGCCAGCAGCCCTAGCGGGAGAGTCCCCTACGAGCAGTACTTC.

The chain carries TRBV3-1 and TRBJ2-2, with 7 bases aligning to TRBD2. The CDR3 is 15 residues long. Losses at the gene ends were 1 base for V and 5 bases for J; bases not matched to a gene: 4. Per the germline V gene, CDR1 is LGHDT and CDR2 is YNNKEL (reference sequence). The CDR3 nucleotides are TGTGCCAGCAGCCAAGGGCGGGAGCTAACCGGGGAGCTGTTTTTT. Protein: CASSQGRELTGELFF. The full variable domain, in which reference TRBV3-1 and TRBJ2-2 provide the parts outside the CDR3, is DTAVSQTPKYLVTQMGNDKSIKCEQNLGHDTMYWYKQDSKKFLKIMFSYNNKELIINETVPNRFSPKSPDKAHLNLHINSLELGDSAVYFCASSQGRELTGELFFGEGSRLTVL.

This clonotype was detected many times. V and J are TRBV12-3 or TRBV12-4 and TRBJ1-5, with 10 bases lining up with TRBD1. With V trimmed by 8 bases and J by 6 bases, 4 bases remained unmatched. CDR3 length: 13 residues. The CDR3 DNA follows: TGTGCCAGCGGACAGGGGGAGGTTCAGCCCCAGCATTTT. Translation: CASGQGEVQPQHF.

This clonotype occurred a few times. V and J are TRBV15 and TRBJ2-2, with 7 bases matching TRBD1. This CDR3 contains 15 residues. V lost 3 bases and J lost 2; bases outside the gene matches: 3. CDR1 LNHNV and CDR2 YYDKDF come from the germline V gene (reference sequence). CDR3 loop: CATSRDRINTGELFF. The CDR3 nucleotides are TGTGCCACCAGCAGGGACAGGATAAACACCGGGGAGCTGTTTTTT.

This clonotype was seen a handful of times. V usage is TRBV21-1 and J usage is TRBJ2-2; the D segment call TRBD1 is taken from the table without a DNA check. TRBV21-1 is deemed a pseudogene. The CDR3 has 16 amino acids. As DNA, the CDR3 is TGTGCCAGCAGCTGTGGGACAGGGGTCGCGACCGGGGAGCTGTTTTTT. It codes for CASSCGTGVATGELFF.

This rearrangement joins TRBV6-1 to TRBJ2-5, with 9 bases lining up with TRBD2. Unmatched junction bases numbered 9, after V lost 3 bases and J lost 7 bases. CDR3 length equals 15 residues. Germline V gene data show CDR1 as MNHNS and CDR2 as SASEGT. The CDR3 reads CASSDQIAGEGTQYF. The CDR3 DNA follows: TGTGCCAGCAGTGACCAGATAGCGGGAGAAGGGACCCAGTACTTC.

The genes are TRBV29-1 and TRBJ2-7; TRBD1 agrees at 9 bases. CDR3 length: 15 amino acids. Germline V gene sequence: CDR1 SQVTM, CDR2 ANQGSEA. V was clipped by 3 bases and J by 0 bases; unmatched bases: 6. CDR3 coding DNA: TGCAGCGTTGAGGGAGACAGGGGGATCTCCTACGAGCAGTACTTC. Residues: CSVEGDRGISYEQYF.

The V and J genes are TRBV4-1 and TRBJ2-7; 10 bases line up with TRBD1. V shed 4 bases and J 3 bases; nucleotides not matched to a gene: 6. CDR1 is MGHRA, CDR2 YSYEKL, per germline. There are 15 residues in the CDR3. This CDR3 is CASSLGQGGIYEQYF. CDR3 DNA: TGCGCCAGCAGCCTCGGACAGGGGGGTATCTACGAGCAGTACTTC.

The genes are TRBV5-1 and TRBJ2-6; D not certain. This CDR3 region has 16 residues. Trimming took off 2 bases at V and 0 bases at J, with 9 bases between the two ends. CDR1 is SGHRS and CDR2 is YFSETQ in the germline V gene. CDR3 sequence (DNA): TGCGCCAGCAGCTTTAAGGGAAGCTCTGGGGCCAACGTCCTGACTTTC. Translating gives CASSFKGSSGANVLTF. The full variable domain, its missing parts supplied by reference TRBV5-1 and TRBJ2-6, is KAGVTQTPRYLIKTRGQQVTLSCSPISGHRSVSWYQQTPGQGLQFLFEYFSETQRNKGNFPGRFSGRQFSNSRSEMNVSTLELGDSALYLCASSFKGSSGANVLTFGAGSRLTVL.

This clonotype was recorded a few times. The gene calls are TRBV20-1 and TRBJ2-7; 8 bases align to TRBD1. This CDR3 is built from 14 residues. Germline CDR1 and CDR2: DFQATT and SNEGSKA (reference sequence). Unmatched junction bases numbered 10, after V lost 5 bases and J lost 4 bases. CDR3: CSAPRLQGAYEQYF. Written as DNA, the CDR3 is TGCAGTGCTCCCCGCCTCCAGGGGGCTTACGAGCAGTACTTC.